A selection of T cell receptor beta chains follows, all from one sample in a study of shared clonotypes between healthy human individuals. Libraries were prepared by immunoSEQ multiplex PCR; TCRdb keeps only in-frame clonotypes and omits some of them. Of 450,000 to 500,000 clones listed, around 80% were seen once; the top ten hold about 12%. Sequenced: PBMCs. The source is a woman aged 40 to 50 in good health. Some clones in this sample may be carry-over from other donors' samples. CDR3s include the opening cysteine and the closing phenylalanine or tryptophan. D genes are given only for firm matches. A clone size is listed for some rows: how often the clone was seen (once, few, many), or a class if it is expanded.

V: TRBV7-9
D: NA
J: TRBJ2-7
size: NA
DNA: TGTGCCAGCGAGGCCTTGGACTCCTACGAGCAGTACTTC
CDR3: CASEALDSYEQYF

V: TRBV7-9
D: NA
J: TRBJ2-3
size: NA
DNA: TGTGCCAGCAGCCCGGGCGCGGATACGCAGTATTTT
CDR3: CASSPGADTQYF

V: TRBV2
D: NA
J: TRBJ2-5
size: NA
DNA: TGTGCCAGCAGTGAACGGACAGAGCAAGAGACCCAGTACTTC
CDR3: CASSERTEQETQYF

V: TRBV7-9
D: NA
J: TRBJ2-1
size: NA
DNA: TGTGCCAGCAGCTTAGTGGGGAATGAGCAGTTCTTC
CDR3: CASSLVGNEQFF

V: TRBV1
D: NA
J: TRBJ1-2
size: NA
DNA: TGCACCAGCAGCCAAGTCCGGCAGGAACCCATTTATGGCTACACCTTC
CDR3: CTSSQVRQEPIYGYTF

V: TRBV28
D: NA
J: TRBJ1-1
size: NA
DNA: TGTGCCAGCAGTTTATGGGTGGAATCTGAAGCTTTCTTT
CDR3: CASSLWVESEAFF

V: TRBV4-1
D: TRBD2
J: TRBJ2-1
size: NA
DNA: TGCGCCAGCAGCCCCCATAGCGGGAGGTCCTCCTACAATGAGCAGTTCTTC
CDR3: CASSPHSGRSSYNEQFF

V: TRBV2
D: TRBD1
J: TRBJ2-7
size: NA
DNA: TGTGCCGGGGGACAGGGTAGCAACTACGAGCAGTACTTC
CDR3: CAGGQGSNYEQYF

V: TRBV6-1
D: NA
J: TRBJ1-2
size: NA
DNA: TGTGCCAGCAGTGCCGGGACGATAGACTATGGCTACACCTTC
CDR3: CASSAGTIDYGYTF

V: TRBV27
D: TRBD2
J: TRBJ2-7
size: NA
DNA: TGTGCCAGCAGTTTATTTGCTAGCGGGGCGATGAGGCACGAGCAGTACTTC
CDR3: CASSLFASGAMRHEQYF

V: TRBV11-2
D: NA
J: TRBJ2-7
size: NA
DNA: TGTGCCAGCAGCTCCTCCTACGAGCAGTACTTC
CDR3: CASSSSYEQYF

V: TRBV19
D: TRBD1
J: TRBJ1-1
size: few
DNA: TGTGCCAGTAGTACACAGGACAGGGTTGGTACTGAAGCTTTCTTT
CDR3: CASSTQDRVGTEAFF

V: TRBV5-1
D: NA
J: TRBJ2-5
size: NA
DNA: TGCGCCAGCAGCTTAATAGGGGTCCAAGAGACCCAGTACTTC
CDR3: CASSLIGVQETQYF

V: TRBV30
D: TRBD2
J: TRBJ2-7
size: NA
DNA: TGTGCCTGGAGTGTGGGGACTAGCTCGTACGAGCAGTACTTC
CDR3: CAWSVGTSSYEQYF

V: TRBV5-1
D: NA
J: TRBJ2-1
size: few
DNA: TGCGCCAGCAGCTTGGCCGGAGGGGAGGCGAGCTCCTACAATGAGCAGTTCTTC
CDR3: CASSLAGGEASSYNEQFF

V: TRBV6-5
D: TRBD1
J: TRBJ1-4
size: NA
DNA: TGTGCCAGCAGTTCCTGGACAGGGGGCGGAGGGGAAAAACTGTTTTTT
CDR3: CASSSWTGGGGEKLFF

V: TRBV10-3
D: TRBD2
J: TRBJ2-7
size: once
DNA: TGTGCCATCAGGGCGGGACTAGCGGGAATTGGCTACGAGCAGTACTTC
CDR3: CAIRAGLAGIGYEQYF

V: TRBV10-2
D: NA
J: TRBJ2-7
size: NA
DNA: TGCGCCAGCAGGGGCCCATCCTACGAGCAGTACTTC
CDR3: CASRGPSYEQYF

V: TRBV6-5
D: NA
J: TRBJ1-2
size: NA
DNA: TGTGCCAGCAGCCCAGAAGCCGACAGGTTCGACTACACCTTC
CDR3: CASSPEADRFDYTF

V: TRBV7-9
D: NA
J: TRBJ1-2
size: NA
DNA: TGTGCCAGCAGCTTAGCTGGGCAGAAAGGCTACACCTTC
CDR3: CASSLAGQKGYTF

V: TRBV5-1
D: NA
J: TRBJ2-3
size: NA
DNA: TGCGCCAGCAGCTTGGCCGGTTTGGGTGGCACAGATACGCAGTATTTT
CDR3: CASSLAGLGGTDTQYF

V: TRBV2
D: NA
J: TRBJ2-3
size: NA
DNA: TGTGCCAGCAGCCAGGGTACTAGCACAGATACGCAGTATTTT
CDR3: CASSQGTSTDTQYF

V: TRBV28
D: NA
J: TRBJ2-6
size: NA
DNA: TGTGCCAGCAGTTTGACCGGGGCCAACGTCCTGACTTTC
CDR3: CASSLTGANVLTF

V: TRBV19
D: NA
J: TRBJ2-1
size: NA
DNA: TGTGCCAGTAGTATTGGTAGTAGCTCCTACAATGAGCAGTTCTTC
CDR3: CASSIGSSSYNEQFF

V: TRBV19
D: NA
J: TRBJ2-2
size: NA
DNA: TGTGCCAGTAGTATAATGGGGCTCACCGGGGAGCTGTTTTTT
CDR3: CASSIMGLTGELFF

V: TRBV30
D: NA
J: TRBJ1-1
size: NA
DNA: TGTGCCTGGAGTGTTTTAGGGGGAGAAGCTTTCTTT
CDR3: CAWSVLGGEAFF

V: TRBV19
D: NA
J: TRBJ2-3
size: NA
DNA: TGTGCCAGTAGTACACAGGGTGCAGATACGCAGTATTTT
CDR3: CASSTQGADTQYF

V: TRBV7-2
D: NA
J: TRBJ1-5
size: NA
DNA: TGTGCCAGCAGCAGCTTGTTAGAGATTAGCAATCAGCCCCAGCATTTT
CDR3: CASSSLLEISNQPQHF

V: TRBV9
D: NA
J: TRBJ2-5
size: many
DNA: TGTGCCAGCAGCGTAGGGGGCGGGATGATGGAGACCCAGTACTTC
CDR3: CASSVGGGMMETQYF

V: TRBV5-4
D: TRBD2
J: TRBJ2-5
size: NA
DNA: TGTGCCAGCAGCCCGAGGACTAGCGGGAGCCAGACCCAGTACTTC
CDR3: CASSPRTSGSQTQYF

V: TRBV19
D: TRBD2
J: TRBJ2-4
size: once
DNA: TGTGCCAGTAGCGCCCCCATTGGACTAGCGGAGAAAAACATTCAGTACTTC
CDR3: CASSAPIGLAEKNIQYF

V: TRBV28
D: NA
J: TRBJ2-7
size: NA
DNA: TGTGCCAGCCAAGACAGCTTCTACGAGCAGTACTTC
CDR3: CASQDSFYEQYF

V: TRBV7-9
D: NA
J: TRBJ1-2
size: NA
DNA: TGTGCCAGCAGCTTAGCGGGACCATATGGCTACACCTTC
CDR3: CASSLAGPYGYTF

V: TRBV6-1
D: NA
J: TRBJ1-2
size: NA
DNA: TGTGCCAGCAGTTGGACTCAACGCAGGGGCTACACCTTC
CDR3: CASSWTQRRGYTF

V: TRBV27
D: NA
J: TRBJ2-7
size: NA
DNA: TGTGCCAGCCAGAGCGTGAGGGGGTACGAGCAGTACTTC
CDR3: CASQSVRGYEQYF

V: TRBV4-1
D: NA
J: TRBJ1-6
size: few
DNA: TGCGCCAGCAGCCAAGATAGGGAATCACCCCTCCACTTT
CDR3: CASSQDRESPLHF

V: TRBV7-8
D: NA
J: TRBJ2-3
size: few
DNA: TGTGCCAGCAGCCTGGAGTTAGATACGCAGTATTTT
CDR3: CASSLELDTQYF

V: TRBV7-9
D: TRBD2
J: TRBJ2-2
size: NA
DNA: TGTGCCAGCAGCACACTCCTAGCGGGAGTGGTAAACACCGGGGAGCTGTTTTTT
CDR3: CASSTLLAGVVNTGELFF

V: TRBV19
D: TRBD2
J: TRBJ2-1
size: NA
DNA: TGTGCCAGTAGTTTGGGGACTAGCGGGAGTGGCGATGAGCAGTTCTTC
CDR3: CASSLGTSGSGDEQFF

V: TRBV6-5
D: NA
J: TRBJ2-1
size: NA
DNA: TGTGCCAGCAGCCCCTCGACTTGGACCTACAATGAGCAGTTCTTC
CDR3: CASSPSTWTYNEQFF

V: TRBV20-1
D: NA
J: TRBJ1-2
size: NA
DNA: TGCAGTGCTGACGATTGGAATGGCTACACCTTC
CDR3: CSADDWNGYTF

V: TRBV18
D: NA
J: TRBJ2-7
size: NA
DNA: TGTGCCAGCTCACCAGTGGGGTTGGGAGAGCAGTACTTC
CDR3: CASSPVGLGEQYF

V: TRBV5-4
D: TRBD1
J: TRBJ2-7
size: NA
DNA: TGTGCCAGCAGCCGGGACAGGGGAGACGAGCAGTACTTC
CDR3: CASSRDRGDEQYF